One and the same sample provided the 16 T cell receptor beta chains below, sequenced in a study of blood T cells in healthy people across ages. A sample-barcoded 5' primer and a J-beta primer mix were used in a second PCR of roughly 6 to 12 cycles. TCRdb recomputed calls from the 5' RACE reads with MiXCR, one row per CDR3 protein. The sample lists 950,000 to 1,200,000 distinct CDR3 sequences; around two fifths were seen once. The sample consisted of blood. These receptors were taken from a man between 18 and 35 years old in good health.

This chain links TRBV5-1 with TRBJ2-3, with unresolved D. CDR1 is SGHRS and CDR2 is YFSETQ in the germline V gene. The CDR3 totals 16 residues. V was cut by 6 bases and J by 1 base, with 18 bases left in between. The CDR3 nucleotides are TGCGCCAGCACCCGCGGCACCGAGGTGGGCACAGATACGCAGTATTTT. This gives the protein CASTRGTEVGTDTQYF.

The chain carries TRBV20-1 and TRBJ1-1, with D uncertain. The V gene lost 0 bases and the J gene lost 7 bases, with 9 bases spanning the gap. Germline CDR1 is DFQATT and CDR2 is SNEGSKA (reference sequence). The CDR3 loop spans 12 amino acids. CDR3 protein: CSARDRSGEAFF. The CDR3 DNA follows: TGCAGTGCTAGAGATCGGTCCGGTGAAGCTTTCTTT.

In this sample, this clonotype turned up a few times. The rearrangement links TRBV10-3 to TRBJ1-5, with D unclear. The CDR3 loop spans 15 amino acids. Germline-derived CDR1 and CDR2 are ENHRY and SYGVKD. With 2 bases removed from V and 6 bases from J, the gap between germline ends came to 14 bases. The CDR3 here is CAISEGRGGSQPQHF. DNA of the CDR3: TGTGCCATCAGTGAGGGTCGTGGAGGAAGTCAGCCCCAGCATTTT.

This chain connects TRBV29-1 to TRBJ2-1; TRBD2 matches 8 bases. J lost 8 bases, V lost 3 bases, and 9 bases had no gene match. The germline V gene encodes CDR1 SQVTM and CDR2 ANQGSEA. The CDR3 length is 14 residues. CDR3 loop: CSVDVNGGAYEQFF. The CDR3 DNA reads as TGCAGCGTTGATGTAAACGGGGGGGCGTATGAGCAGTTCTTC.

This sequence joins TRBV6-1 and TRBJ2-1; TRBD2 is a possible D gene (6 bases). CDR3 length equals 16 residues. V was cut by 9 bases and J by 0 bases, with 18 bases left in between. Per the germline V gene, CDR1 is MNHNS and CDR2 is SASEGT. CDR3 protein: CASTRGRTSSYNEQFF. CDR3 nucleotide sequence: TGTGCCAGTACACGGGGGAGGACCAGCTCCTACAATGAGCAGTTCTTC.

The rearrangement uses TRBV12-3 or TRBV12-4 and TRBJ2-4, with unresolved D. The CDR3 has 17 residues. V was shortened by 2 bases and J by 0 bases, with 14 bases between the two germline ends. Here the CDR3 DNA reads TGTGCCAGCAGTTTAATGTCCCGGGTCCTAGCCAAAAACATTCAGTACTTC. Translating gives CASSLMSRVLAKNIQYF.

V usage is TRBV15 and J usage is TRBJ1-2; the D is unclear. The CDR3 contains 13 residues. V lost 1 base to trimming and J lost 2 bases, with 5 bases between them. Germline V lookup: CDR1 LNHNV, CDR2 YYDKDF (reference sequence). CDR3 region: CATSRAGNYGYTF. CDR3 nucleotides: TGTGCCACCAGCAGAGCCGGCAACTATGGCTACACCTTC.

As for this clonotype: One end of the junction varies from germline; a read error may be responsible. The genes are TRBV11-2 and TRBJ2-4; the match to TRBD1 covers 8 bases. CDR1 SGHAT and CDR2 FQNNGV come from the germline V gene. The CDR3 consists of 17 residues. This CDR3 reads CVSSFRQGTGAKNIQYF. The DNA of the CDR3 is TGTGTCAGCAGCTTTCGACAGGGGACGGGAGCCAAAAACATTCAGTACTTC.

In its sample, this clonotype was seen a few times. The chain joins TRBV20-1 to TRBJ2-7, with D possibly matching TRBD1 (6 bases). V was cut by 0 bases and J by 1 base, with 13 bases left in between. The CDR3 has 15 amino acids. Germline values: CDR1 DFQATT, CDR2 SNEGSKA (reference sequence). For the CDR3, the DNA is TGCAGTGCTAGAGATCCGGCAGGGGCGTCCTACGAGCAGTACTTC. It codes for CSARDPAGASYEQYF.

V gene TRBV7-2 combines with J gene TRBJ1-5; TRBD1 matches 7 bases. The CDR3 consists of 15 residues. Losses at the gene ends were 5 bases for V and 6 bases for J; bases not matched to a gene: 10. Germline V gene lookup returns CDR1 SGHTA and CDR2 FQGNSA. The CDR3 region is CASSPTTGVGQPQHF. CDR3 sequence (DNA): TGTGCCAGCAGCCCGACCACAGGGGTAGGTCAGCCCCAGCATTTT.

The CDR3 is CASSYGNNSPLHF. Written as DNA, the CDR3 is TGTGCCAGCAGTTACGGGAATAATTCACCCCTCCACTTT. This rearrangement joins TRBV6-6 to TRBJ1-6; D unclear. Trimming stripped 2 bases from V and 5 bases from J, with 4 bases between. The germline V gene has CDR1 MNHNY and CDR2 SVGAGI (reference sequence). The CDR3 extends over 13 amino acids.

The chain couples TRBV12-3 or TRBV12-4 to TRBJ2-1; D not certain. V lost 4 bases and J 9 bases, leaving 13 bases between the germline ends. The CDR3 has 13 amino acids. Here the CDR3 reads CASSCVAAVEQFF. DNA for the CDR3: TGTGCCAGCAGTTGTGTAGCCGCGGTTGAGCAGTTCTTC.

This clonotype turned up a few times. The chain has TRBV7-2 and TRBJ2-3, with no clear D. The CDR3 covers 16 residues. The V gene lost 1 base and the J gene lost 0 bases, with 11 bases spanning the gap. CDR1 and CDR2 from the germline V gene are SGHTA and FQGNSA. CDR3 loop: CASSLDRRSSTDTQYF. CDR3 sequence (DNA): TGTGCCAGCAGCTTAGACAGACGATCTAGCACAGATACGCAGTATTTT.

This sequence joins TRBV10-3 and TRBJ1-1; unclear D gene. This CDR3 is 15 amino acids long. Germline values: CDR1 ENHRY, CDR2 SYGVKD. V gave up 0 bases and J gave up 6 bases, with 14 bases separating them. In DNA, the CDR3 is TGTGCCATCAGTGAGTCCGGCGGGAGAGGGTCTGAAGCTTTCTTT. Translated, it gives CAISESGGRGSEAFF.

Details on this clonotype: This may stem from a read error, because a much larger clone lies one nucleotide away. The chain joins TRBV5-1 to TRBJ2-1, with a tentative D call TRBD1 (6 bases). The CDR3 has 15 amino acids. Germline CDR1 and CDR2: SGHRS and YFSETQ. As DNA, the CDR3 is TGCGCCAGCAGCCATAACAGGGACCTCGGCAATGGGCAGTTCTTC. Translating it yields CASSHNRDLGNGQFF.

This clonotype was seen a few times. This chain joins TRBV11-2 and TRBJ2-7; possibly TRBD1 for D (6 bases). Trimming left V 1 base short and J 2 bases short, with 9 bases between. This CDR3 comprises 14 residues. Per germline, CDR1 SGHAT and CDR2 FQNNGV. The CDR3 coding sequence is TGTGCCAGCAGCTTAGGACAGGATACCTACGAGCAGTACTTC. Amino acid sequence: CASSLGQDTYEQYF. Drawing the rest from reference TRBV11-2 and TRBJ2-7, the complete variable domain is EAGVAQSPRYKIIEKRQSVAFWCNPISGHATLYWYQQILGQGPKLLIQFQNNGVVDDSQLPKDRFSAERLKGVDSTLKIQPAKLEDSAVYLCASSLGQDTYEQYFGPGTRLTVT.